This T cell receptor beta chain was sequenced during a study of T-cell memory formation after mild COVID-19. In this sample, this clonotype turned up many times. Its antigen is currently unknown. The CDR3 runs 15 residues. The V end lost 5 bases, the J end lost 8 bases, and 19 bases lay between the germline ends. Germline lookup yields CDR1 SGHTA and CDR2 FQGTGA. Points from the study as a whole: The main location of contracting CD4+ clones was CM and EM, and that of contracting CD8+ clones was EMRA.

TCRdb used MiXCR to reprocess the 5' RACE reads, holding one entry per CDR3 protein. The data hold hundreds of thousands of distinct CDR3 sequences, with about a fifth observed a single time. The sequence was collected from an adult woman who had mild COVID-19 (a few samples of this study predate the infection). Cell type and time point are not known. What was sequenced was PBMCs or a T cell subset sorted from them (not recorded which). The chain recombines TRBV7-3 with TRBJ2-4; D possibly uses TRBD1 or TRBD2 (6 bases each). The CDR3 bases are TGTGCCAGCAGCCCCCTAGGGGGGCCTGGGGACATTCAGTACTTC. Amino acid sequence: CASSPLGGPGDIQYF. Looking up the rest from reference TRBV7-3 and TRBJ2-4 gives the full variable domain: GAGVSQTPSNKVTEKGKYVELRCDPISGHTALYWYRQSLGQGPEFLIYFQGTGAADDSGLPNDRFFAVRPEGSVSTLKIQRTERGDSAVYLCASSPLGGPGDIQYFGAGTRLSVL.